A single sample is the source of the 10 T cell receptor beta chains below, sequenced in a study of OX40 agonist ivuxolimab in advanced cancers. Assay used: immunoSEQ multiplex PCR; TCRdb lists only in-frame clones, some missing. The sample has more than 70,000 clones, about 84% seen once. Sequenced material: CD4+ or CD8+ T cells sorted from blood, taken in a trial of the OX40 agonist ivuxolimab. The origin of the receptors is an adult with an advanced solid tumor such as melanoma, head and neck, liver or kidney cancer.

The chain employs TRBV5-1 and TRBJ2-3, with D unclear. The CDR3 runs to 16 residues. Looked up from germline, CDR1 is SGHRS and CDR2 is YFSETQ. Trimming removed 2 bases at V and 5 bases at J, with 18 bases between. For the CDR3, the DNA is TGCGCCAGCAGCTTCCAAGGGCCCGTTGGTGGAGATACGCAGTATTTT. Its protein is CASSFQGPVGGDTQYF.

The chain carries TRBV18 and TRBJ1-3, with TRBD1 matching 8 bases. Per the germline V gene, CDR1 is KGHSH and CDR2 is LQKENI. Unmatched junction bases numbered 7, after V lost 1 base and J lost 5 bases. The CDR3 length is 16 residues. The CDR3 here is CASSPLGQGARNTIYF. As DNA, the CDR3 is TGTGCCAGCTCACCACTGGGCCAGGGGGCGAGAAACACCATATATTTT.

The gene calls are TRBV6-1 and TRBJ2-5; weak D call: TRBD1 (6 bases). This CDR3 has 15 amino acids. V lost 3 bases and J lost 2, with 13 bases in between. CDR1 and CDR2 (germline): MNHNS, SASEGT. The CDR3 region has the DNA TGTGCCAGCAGTGACCAACAGGGTGGGCAAGAGACCCAGTACTTC. It translates to CASSDQQGGQETQYF.

This clone was counted a single time. This sequence joins TRBV13 and TRBJ1-1; TRBD1 agrees at 8 bases. Germline CDR1 reads PRHDT; CDR2 reads FYEKMQ (reference sequence). This CDR3 is built from 13 residues. J lost 11 bases, V lost 4 bases, and 9 bases had no gene match. The CDR3 DNA sequence: TGTGCCAGCAGCTCGGCGGGGAGGACAGGGGCTTTCTTT. Protein: CASSSAGRTGAFF. Using reference TRBV13 and TRBJ1-1 for the parts outside the CDR3, the full variable domain is AAGVIQSPRHLIKEKRETATLKCYPIPRHDTVYWYQQGPGQDPQFLISFYEKMQSDKGSIPDRFSAQQFSDYHSELNMSSLELGDSALYFCASSSAGRTGAFFGQGTRLTVV.

The chain uses TRBV19 and TRBJ1-1, with no clear D. Between the trimmed V and J ends, which lost 2 bases and 1 base, there was a span of 5 bases. The germline CDR1 and CDR2 sequences are LNHDA and SQIVND (reference sequence). This CDR3 comprises 13 residues. DNA of the CDR3: TGTGCCAGTAGTATACGACCGAACACTGAAGCTTTCTTT. Translating gives CASSIRPNTEAFF. Variable domain in full (rest from reference TRBV19 and TRBJ1-1): DGGITQSPKYLFRKEGQNVTLSCEQNLNHDAMYWYRQDPGQGLRLIYYSQIVNDFQKGDIAEGYSVSREKKESFPLTVTSAQKNPTAFYLCASSIRPNTEAFFGQGTRLTVV.

The chain employs TRBV6-1 and TRBJ2-5, with TRBD2 matching over 13 bases. Germline CDR1 reads MNHNS; CDR2 reads SASEGT. The CDR3 sequence is 15 residues long. V shed 1 base and J 14 bases; nucleotides not matched to a gene: 10. The CDR3 DNA follows: TGTGCCAGCAGTGAAGGGGGGACTAGCGGGAAAATTGAATACTTC. Translated: CASSEGGTSGKIEYF.

The rearrangement uses TRBV30 and TRBJ1-3; 7 nucleotides agree with TRBD1. Germline CDR1 reads GTSNPN; CDR2 reads SVGIG (reference sequence). The CDR3 has 14 residues. V dropped 0 bases and J dropped 2; count of bases not matched to a gene: 1. The CDR3 DNA sequence: TGTGCCTGGAGTGTCCAGGGGGCTGGAAACACCATATATTTT. Encoded protein: CAWSVQGAGNTIYF. Based on the CDR3 plus reference TRBV30 and TRBJ1-3, the full variable domain is SQTIHQWPATLVQPVGSPLSLECTVEGTSNPNLYWYRQAAGRGLQLLFYSVGIGQISSEVPQNLSASRPQDRQFILSSKKLLLSDSGFYLCAWSVQGAGNTIYFGEGSWLTVV.

There are a few counts of this clone. The rearrangement uses TRBV5-8 and TRBJ1-2; a possible D gene is TRBD1 (6 bases). The CDR3 length is 15 residues. V was cut by 1 base and J by 7 bases, with 17 bases left in between. The germline CDR1 and CDR2 sequences are SGHTS and YDEGEE. CDR3 protein: CASSLFTGTLSGYTF. CDR3 sequence (DNA): TGTGCCAGCAGCTTGTTTACGGGGACACTTTCTGGCTACACCTTC.

This chain uses TRBV5-1 with TRBJ2-5, with D unresolved. In germline, CDR1 is SGHRS, CDR2 YFSETQ. Trimming removed 2 bases from V and 5 bases from J, with 10 bases in between. The CDR3 extends over 13 amino acids. CDR3 coding DNA: TGCGCCAGCAGCTTACTGGGCCAGGAGACCCAGTACTTC. Protein sequence: CASSLLGQETQYF.

The chain links TRBV2 to TRBJ1-2, with unresolved D. This CDR3 has 13 residues. From germline, CDR1 is SNHLY and CDR2 FYNNEI. Trimming stripped 10 bases from V and 0 bases from J, with 12 bases between. The chain's CDR3 is CAIRTVSNYGYTF. The CDR3 nucleotides are TGTGCCATAAGAACAGTATCTAACTATGGCTACACCTTC.